The present entry profiles one T cell receptor (beta chain) with its context. What it recognizes is unknown. The sample belongs to a study of T cells in Graves' hyperthyroidism and ophthalmopathy. Germline CDR1 reads SQVTM; CDR2 reads ANQGSEA. The CDR3 has 12 residues. The V gene lost 6 bases and the J gene lost 8 bases, with 16 bases spanning the gap. Over 9 ml of fresh peripheral blood supplied the PBMCs. Whole-study results and caveats: Ophthalmopathy was separated from stable hyperthyroidism by a 13 V-J model.

Researchers amplified the TCR beta CDR3 regions from RNA transcripts. First-round RT-PCR targeting the TCR CDR3 was performed with the HTBI primer set. TCRdb analysed the multiplex PCR reads with MiXCR anew, one entry per CDR3 protein. This sample carries about 290,000 distinct CDR3 sequences, approximately 15% of them seen once, and the ten largest clones take roughly 7.7%. The sequenced material came from blood. The V gene is TRBV29-1, the J gene TRBJ1-2; a possible D gene is TRBD1 (6 bases). This clonotype was obtained from a woman aged 40 to 50 with Graves' hyperthyroidism. For the CDR3, the DNA is TGCAGCGTCGATACAGGGCGAAGCGGCTACACCTTC. Protein: CSVDTGRSGYTF.